This T cell receptor (beta chain) was captured by sequencing in a study of blood T cell repertoires in COVID-19. Study details: PBMCs, B-cell-depleted T cells, or T cells were the source of the cDNA or gDNA that made up the material.

CDR1 MDHEN and CDR2 SYDVKM come from the germline V gene. The junction had 6 bases not matched to a gene; V was cut back by 5 bases and J by 7 bases. The CDR3 spans 14 residues. Adults between roughly 18 and 90 years of age took part from 20 to 25 US areas. Membership in each cohort depended on participant-reported clinical history. In Cohort 3, a recovered donor had either two negative PCRs, clearance, or symptom resolution. Some clones are missing from TCRdb's copy, which holds only in-frame ones; the method was immunoSEQ multiplex PCR. The sample yields 200,000 to 250,000 clones, nearly 90% seen once.

The chain links TRBV28 to TRBJ2-4; 9 positions match TRBD1. The source material was PBMCs or T cells enriched from blood (not recorded which). This TCR came from a man aged 30 to 45 who had recovered from COVID-19. The DNA of the CDR3 is TGTGCCAGCAGTCTACAGGGGGCGAATAACATTCAGTACTTC. This sequence encodes CASSLQGANNIQYF.